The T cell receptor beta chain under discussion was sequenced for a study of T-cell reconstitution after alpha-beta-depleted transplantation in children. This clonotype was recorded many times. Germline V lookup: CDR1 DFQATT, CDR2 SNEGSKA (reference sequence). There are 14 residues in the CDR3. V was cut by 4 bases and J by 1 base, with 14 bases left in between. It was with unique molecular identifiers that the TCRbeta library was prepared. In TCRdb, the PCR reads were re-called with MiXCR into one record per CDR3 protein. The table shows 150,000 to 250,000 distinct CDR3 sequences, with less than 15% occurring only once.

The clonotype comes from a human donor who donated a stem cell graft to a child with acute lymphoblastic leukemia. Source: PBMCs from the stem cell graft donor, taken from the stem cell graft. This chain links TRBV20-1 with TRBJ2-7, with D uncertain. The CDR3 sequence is CSATLGAGSYEQYF. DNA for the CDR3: TGCAGTGCTACCCTAGGAGCAGGTTCCTACGAGCAGTACTTC.